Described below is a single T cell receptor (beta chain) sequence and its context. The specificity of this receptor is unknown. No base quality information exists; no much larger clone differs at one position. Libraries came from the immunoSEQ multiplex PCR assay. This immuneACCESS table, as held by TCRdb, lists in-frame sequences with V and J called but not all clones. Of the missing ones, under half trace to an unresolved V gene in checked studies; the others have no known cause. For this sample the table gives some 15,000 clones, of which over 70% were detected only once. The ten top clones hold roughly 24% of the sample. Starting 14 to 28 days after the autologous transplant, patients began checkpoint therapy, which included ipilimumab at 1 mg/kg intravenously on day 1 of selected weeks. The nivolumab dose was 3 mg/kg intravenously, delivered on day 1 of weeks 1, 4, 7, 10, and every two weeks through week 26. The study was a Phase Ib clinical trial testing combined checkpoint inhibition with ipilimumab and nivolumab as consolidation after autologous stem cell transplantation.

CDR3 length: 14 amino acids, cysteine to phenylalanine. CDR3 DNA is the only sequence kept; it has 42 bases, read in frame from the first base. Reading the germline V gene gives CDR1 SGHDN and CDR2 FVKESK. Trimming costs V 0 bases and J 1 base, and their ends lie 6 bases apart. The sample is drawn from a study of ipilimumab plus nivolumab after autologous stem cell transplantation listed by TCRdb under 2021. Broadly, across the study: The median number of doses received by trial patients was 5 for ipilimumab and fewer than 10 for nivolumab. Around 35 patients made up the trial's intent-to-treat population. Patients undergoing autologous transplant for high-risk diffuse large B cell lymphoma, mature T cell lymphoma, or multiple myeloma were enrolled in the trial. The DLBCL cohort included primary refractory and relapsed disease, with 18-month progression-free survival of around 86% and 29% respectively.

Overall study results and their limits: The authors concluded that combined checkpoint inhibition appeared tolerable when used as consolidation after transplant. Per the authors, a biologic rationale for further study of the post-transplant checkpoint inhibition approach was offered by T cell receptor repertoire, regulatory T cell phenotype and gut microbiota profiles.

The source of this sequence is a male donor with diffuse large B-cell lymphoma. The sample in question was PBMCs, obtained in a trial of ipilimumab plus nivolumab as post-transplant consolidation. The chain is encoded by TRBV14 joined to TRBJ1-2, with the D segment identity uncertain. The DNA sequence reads TGTGCCAGCAGCCAAGAGCAGAGTAACTATGGCTACACCTTC. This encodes CASSQEQSNYGYTF.